This paragraph reports one T cell receptor beta chain. This sample is part of a study of blood T cell repertoires in COVID-19. As for the study in general: T cells, B-cell-depleted T cells, or PBMCs supplied cDNA or gDNA.

Sequenced by immunoSEQ multiplex PCR; TCRdb stores in-frame clones only, minus some. The data show fewer than 300,000 clones, around 85% seen once. The TCR sequence derives from a human donor with COVID-19, enrolled during active disease. The donor label of this sample is uncertain. The sequenced sample was peripheral blood.

The CDR3 spells CASSERTSVQETQYF. The CDR3 DNA reads as TGTGCCAGCAGTGAAAGAACTAGCGTCCAAGAGACCCAGTACTTC. The chain is built from TRBV2 and TRBJ2-5; TRBD2 matches at 7 bases. After removal of 2 bases from V and 1 base from J, the junction contained 4 bases not matched to a gene. The germline gives CDR1 SNHLY, CDR2 FYNNEI. The length of the CDR3 is 15 residues.